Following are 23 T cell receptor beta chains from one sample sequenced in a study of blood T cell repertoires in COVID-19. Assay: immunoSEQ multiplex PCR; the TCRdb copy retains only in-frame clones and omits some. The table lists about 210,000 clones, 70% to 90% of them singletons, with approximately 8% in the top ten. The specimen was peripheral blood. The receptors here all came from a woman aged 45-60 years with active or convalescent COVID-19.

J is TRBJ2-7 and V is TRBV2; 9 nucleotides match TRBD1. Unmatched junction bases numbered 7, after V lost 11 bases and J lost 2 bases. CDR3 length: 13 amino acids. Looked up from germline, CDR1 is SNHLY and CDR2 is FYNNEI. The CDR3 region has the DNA TGTGCCGGCGGACAGGGGAAGACCTACGAGCAGTACTTC. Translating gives CAGGQGKTYEQYF.

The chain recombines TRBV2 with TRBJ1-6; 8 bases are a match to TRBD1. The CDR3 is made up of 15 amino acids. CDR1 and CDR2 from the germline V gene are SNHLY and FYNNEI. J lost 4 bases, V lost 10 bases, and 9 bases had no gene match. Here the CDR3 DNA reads TGTGCCACCTCCGGGACAGGCGATTATAATTCACCCCTCCACTTT. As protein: CATSGTGDYNSPLHF. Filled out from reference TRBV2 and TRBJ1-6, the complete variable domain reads EPEVTQTPSHQVTQMGQEVILRCVPISNHLYFYWYRQILGQKVEFLVSFYNNEISEKSEIFDDQFSVERPDGSNFTLKIRSTKLEDSAMYFCATSGTGDYNSPLHFGNGTRLTVT.

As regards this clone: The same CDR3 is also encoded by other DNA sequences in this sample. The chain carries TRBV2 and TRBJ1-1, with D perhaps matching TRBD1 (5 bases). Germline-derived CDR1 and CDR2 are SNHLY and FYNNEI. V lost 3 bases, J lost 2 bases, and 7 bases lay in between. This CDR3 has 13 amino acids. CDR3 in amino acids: CASSDRANTEAFF. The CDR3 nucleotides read TGTGCCAGCAGTGACAGGGCCAACACTGAAGCTTTCTTT.

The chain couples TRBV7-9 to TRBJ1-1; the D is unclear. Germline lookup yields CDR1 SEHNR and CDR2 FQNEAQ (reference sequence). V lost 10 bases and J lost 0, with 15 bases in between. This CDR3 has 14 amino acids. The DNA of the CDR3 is TGTGCCACACGATCTCGACAAATGAACACTGAAGCTTTCTTT. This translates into CATRSRQMNTEAFF.

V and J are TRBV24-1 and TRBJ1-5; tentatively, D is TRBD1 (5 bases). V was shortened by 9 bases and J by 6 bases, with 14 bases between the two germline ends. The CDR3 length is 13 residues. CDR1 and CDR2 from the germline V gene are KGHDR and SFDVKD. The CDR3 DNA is TGTGCCACCGCTGGGCAGGGAAGTCAGCCCCAGCATTTT. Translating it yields CATAGQGSQPQHF.

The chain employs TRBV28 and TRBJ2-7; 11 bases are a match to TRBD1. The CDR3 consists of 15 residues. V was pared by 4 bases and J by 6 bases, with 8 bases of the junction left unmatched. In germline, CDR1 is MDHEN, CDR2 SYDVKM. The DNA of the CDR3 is TGTGCCAGCAGTTGGGCCGGGACAGGGGGTGGCGAGCAGTACGTC. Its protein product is CASSWAGTGGGEQYV.

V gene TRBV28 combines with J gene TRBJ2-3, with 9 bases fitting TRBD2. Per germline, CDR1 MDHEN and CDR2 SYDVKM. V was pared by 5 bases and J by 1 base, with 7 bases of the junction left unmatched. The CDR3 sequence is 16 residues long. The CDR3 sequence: CASSRPRLAGTDTQYF. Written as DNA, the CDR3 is TGTGCCAGCAGTCGGCCCAGACTAGCGGGCACAGATACGCAGTATTTT.

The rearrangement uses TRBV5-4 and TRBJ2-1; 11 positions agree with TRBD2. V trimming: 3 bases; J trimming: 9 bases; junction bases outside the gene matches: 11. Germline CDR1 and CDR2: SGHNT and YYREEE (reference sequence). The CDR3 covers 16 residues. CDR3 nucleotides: TGTGCCAGCAGCTGGGGGCTAGCGGGAGGTGTTGGTGAGCAGTTCTTC. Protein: CASSWGLAGGVGEQFF.

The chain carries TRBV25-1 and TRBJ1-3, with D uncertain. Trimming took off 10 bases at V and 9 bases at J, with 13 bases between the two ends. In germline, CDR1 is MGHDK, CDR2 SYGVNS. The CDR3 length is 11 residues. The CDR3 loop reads CATTVLSTIYF. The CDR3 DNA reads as TGTGCCACCACAGTGCTGAGCACCATATATTTT.

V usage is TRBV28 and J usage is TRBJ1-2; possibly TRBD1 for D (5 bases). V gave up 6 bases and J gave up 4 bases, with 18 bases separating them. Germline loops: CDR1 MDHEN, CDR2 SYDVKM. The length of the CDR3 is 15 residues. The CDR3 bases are TGTGCCAGCAGACCTACAGGCCAGGCGCTCTATGGCTACACCTTC. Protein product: CASRPTGQALYGYTF.

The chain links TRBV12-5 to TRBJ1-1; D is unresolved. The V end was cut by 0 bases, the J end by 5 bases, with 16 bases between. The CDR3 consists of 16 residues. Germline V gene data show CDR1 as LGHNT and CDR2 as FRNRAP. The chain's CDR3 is CASGLVLGSSRTEAFF. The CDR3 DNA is TGTGCTAGTGGTTTGGTACTTGGAAGTTCGAGGACTGAAGCTTTCTTT.

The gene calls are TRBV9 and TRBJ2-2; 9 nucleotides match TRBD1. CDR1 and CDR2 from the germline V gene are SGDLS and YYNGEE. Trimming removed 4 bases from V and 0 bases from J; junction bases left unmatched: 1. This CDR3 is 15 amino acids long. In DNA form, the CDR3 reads TGTGCCAGCAGCAGGGACAGGGCGAACACCGGGGAGCTGTTTTTT. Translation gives CASSRDRANTGELFF.

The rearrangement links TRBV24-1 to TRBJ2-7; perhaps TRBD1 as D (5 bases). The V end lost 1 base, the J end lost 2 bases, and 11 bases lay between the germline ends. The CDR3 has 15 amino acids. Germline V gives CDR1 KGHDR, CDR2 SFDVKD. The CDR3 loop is CATSDLKQAPYEQYF. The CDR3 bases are TGTGCCACCAGTGATTTAAAACAGGCCCCCTACGAGCAGTACTTC.

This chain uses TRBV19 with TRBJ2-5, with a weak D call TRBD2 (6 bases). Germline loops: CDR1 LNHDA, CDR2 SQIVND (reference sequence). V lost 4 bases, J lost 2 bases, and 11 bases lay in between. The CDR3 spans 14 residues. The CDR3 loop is CASSTLASQETQYF. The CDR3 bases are TGTGCCAGTAGTACCCTAGCGTCACAAGAGACCCAGTACTTC.

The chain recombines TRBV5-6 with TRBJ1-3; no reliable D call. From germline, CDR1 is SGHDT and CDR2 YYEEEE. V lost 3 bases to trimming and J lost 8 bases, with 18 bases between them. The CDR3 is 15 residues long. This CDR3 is CASSSLSGKPDTIYF. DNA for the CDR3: TGTGCCAGCAGCTCACTATCCGGGAAGCCCGACACCATATATTTT.

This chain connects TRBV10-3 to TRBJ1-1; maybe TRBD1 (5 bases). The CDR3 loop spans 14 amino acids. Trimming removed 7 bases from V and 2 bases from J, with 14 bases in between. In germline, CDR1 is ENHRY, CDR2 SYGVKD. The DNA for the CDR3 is TGTGCCATCACCCGGGCCCGGACAAACACTGAAGCTTTCTTT. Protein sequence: CAITRARTNTEAFF.

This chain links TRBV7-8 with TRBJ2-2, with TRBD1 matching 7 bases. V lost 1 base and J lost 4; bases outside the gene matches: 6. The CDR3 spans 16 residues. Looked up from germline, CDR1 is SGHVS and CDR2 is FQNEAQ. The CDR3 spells CASSLVGGQFTGELFF. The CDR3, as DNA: TGTGCCAGCAGCTTAGTTGGGGGACAGTTCACCGGGGAGCTGTTTTTT.

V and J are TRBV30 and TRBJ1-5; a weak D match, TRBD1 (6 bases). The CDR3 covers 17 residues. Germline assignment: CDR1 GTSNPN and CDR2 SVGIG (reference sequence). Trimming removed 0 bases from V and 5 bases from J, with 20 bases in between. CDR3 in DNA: TGTGCCTGGAGTGTGGGTTGGGGGGGCCTTCTGGATCAGCCCCAGCATTTT. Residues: CAWSVGWGGLLDQPQHF.

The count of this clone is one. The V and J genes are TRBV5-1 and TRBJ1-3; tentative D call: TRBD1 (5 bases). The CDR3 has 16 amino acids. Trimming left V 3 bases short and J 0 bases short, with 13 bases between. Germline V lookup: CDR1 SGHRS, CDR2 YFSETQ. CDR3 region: CASSSQGQGSGNTIYF. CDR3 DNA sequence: TGCGCCAGCAGCTCTCAGGGTCAAGGCTCTGGAAACACCATATATTTT.

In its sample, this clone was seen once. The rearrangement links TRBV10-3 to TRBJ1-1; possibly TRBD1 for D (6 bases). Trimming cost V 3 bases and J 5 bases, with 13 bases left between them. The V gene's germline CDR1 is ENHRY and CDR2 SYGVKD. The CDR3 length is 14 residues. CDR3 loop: CAISDGGRDTEAFF. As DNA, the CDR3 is TGTGCCATCAGTGATGGGGGCCGCGATACTGAAGCTTTCTTT.

The CDR3 protein is CATSGGGEAFF. The CDR3 region has the DNA TGTGCCACCAGTGGAGGGGGCGAAGCTTTCTTT. The rearrangement uses TRBV24-1 and TRBJ1-1; 7 bases are a match to TRBD1. The CDR3 length is 11 residues. Trimming took 5 bases from V and 8 from J; bases not matched to a gene: 1. CDR1 and CDR2 (germline): KGHDR, SFDVKD.

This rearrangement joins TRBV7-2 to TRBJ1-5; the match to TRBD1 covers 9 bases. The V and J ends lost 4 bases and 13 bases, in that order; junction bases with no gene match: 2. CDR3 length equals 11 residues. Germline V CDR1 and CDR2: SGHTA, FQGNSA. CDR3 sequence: CASSSGQGQHF. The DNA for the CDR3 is TGTGCCAGCAGCTCGGGACAGGGACAGCATTTT.

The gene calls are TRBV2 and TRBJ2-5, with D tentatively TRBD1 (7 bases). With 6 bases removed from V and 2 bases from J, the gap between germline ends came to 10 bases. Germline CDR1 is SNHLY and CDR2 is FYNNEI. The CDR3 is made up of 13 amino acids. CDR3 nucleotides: TGTGCCAGCAGCAGGGGGAGGCAAGAGACCCAGTACTTC. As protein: CASSRGRQETQYF.